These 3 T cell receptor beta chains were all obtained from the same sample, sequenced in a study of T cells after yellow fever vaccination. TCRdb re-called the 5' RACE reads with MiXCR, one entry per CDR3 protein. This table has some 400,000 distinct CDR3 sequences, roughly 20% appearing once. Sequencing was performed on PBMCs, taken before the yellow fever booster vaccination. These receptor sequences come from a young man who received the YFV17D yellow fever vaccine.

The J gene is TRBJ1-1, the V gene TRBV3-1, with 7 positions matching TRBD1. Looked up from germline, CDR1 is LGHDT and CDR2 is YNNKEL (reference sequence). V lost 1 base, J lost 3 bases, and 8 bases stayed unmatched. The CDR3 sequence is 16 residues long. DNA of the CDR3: TGTGCCAGCAGCCAAGCTCACAGGGGACGTGACACTGAAGCTTTCTTT. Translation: CASSQAHRGRDTEAFF.

DNA of the CDR3: TGCAGTGCGAATCGTGTAGCGGGGGGGTACGAGCAGTACTTC. As protein: CSANRVAGGYEQYF. The chain carries TRBV20-1 and TRBJ2-7; 11 bases line up with TRBD2. The CDR3 extends over 14 amino acids. Germline assignment: CDR1 DFQATT and CDR2 SNEGSKA (reference sequence). Trimming cost V 6 bases and J 4 bases; bases outside gene matches: 8.

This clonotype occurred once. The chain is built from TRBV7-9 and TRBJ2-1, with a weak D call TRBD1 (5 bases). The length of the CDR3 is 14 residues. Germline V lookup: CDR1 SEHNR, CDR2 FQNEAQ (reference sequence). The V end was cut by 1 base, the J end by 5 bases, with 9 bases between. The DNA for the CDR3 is TGTGCCAGCAGCTTAGAAGAACAGGACAATGAGCAGTTCTTC. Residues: CASSLEEQDNEQFF.